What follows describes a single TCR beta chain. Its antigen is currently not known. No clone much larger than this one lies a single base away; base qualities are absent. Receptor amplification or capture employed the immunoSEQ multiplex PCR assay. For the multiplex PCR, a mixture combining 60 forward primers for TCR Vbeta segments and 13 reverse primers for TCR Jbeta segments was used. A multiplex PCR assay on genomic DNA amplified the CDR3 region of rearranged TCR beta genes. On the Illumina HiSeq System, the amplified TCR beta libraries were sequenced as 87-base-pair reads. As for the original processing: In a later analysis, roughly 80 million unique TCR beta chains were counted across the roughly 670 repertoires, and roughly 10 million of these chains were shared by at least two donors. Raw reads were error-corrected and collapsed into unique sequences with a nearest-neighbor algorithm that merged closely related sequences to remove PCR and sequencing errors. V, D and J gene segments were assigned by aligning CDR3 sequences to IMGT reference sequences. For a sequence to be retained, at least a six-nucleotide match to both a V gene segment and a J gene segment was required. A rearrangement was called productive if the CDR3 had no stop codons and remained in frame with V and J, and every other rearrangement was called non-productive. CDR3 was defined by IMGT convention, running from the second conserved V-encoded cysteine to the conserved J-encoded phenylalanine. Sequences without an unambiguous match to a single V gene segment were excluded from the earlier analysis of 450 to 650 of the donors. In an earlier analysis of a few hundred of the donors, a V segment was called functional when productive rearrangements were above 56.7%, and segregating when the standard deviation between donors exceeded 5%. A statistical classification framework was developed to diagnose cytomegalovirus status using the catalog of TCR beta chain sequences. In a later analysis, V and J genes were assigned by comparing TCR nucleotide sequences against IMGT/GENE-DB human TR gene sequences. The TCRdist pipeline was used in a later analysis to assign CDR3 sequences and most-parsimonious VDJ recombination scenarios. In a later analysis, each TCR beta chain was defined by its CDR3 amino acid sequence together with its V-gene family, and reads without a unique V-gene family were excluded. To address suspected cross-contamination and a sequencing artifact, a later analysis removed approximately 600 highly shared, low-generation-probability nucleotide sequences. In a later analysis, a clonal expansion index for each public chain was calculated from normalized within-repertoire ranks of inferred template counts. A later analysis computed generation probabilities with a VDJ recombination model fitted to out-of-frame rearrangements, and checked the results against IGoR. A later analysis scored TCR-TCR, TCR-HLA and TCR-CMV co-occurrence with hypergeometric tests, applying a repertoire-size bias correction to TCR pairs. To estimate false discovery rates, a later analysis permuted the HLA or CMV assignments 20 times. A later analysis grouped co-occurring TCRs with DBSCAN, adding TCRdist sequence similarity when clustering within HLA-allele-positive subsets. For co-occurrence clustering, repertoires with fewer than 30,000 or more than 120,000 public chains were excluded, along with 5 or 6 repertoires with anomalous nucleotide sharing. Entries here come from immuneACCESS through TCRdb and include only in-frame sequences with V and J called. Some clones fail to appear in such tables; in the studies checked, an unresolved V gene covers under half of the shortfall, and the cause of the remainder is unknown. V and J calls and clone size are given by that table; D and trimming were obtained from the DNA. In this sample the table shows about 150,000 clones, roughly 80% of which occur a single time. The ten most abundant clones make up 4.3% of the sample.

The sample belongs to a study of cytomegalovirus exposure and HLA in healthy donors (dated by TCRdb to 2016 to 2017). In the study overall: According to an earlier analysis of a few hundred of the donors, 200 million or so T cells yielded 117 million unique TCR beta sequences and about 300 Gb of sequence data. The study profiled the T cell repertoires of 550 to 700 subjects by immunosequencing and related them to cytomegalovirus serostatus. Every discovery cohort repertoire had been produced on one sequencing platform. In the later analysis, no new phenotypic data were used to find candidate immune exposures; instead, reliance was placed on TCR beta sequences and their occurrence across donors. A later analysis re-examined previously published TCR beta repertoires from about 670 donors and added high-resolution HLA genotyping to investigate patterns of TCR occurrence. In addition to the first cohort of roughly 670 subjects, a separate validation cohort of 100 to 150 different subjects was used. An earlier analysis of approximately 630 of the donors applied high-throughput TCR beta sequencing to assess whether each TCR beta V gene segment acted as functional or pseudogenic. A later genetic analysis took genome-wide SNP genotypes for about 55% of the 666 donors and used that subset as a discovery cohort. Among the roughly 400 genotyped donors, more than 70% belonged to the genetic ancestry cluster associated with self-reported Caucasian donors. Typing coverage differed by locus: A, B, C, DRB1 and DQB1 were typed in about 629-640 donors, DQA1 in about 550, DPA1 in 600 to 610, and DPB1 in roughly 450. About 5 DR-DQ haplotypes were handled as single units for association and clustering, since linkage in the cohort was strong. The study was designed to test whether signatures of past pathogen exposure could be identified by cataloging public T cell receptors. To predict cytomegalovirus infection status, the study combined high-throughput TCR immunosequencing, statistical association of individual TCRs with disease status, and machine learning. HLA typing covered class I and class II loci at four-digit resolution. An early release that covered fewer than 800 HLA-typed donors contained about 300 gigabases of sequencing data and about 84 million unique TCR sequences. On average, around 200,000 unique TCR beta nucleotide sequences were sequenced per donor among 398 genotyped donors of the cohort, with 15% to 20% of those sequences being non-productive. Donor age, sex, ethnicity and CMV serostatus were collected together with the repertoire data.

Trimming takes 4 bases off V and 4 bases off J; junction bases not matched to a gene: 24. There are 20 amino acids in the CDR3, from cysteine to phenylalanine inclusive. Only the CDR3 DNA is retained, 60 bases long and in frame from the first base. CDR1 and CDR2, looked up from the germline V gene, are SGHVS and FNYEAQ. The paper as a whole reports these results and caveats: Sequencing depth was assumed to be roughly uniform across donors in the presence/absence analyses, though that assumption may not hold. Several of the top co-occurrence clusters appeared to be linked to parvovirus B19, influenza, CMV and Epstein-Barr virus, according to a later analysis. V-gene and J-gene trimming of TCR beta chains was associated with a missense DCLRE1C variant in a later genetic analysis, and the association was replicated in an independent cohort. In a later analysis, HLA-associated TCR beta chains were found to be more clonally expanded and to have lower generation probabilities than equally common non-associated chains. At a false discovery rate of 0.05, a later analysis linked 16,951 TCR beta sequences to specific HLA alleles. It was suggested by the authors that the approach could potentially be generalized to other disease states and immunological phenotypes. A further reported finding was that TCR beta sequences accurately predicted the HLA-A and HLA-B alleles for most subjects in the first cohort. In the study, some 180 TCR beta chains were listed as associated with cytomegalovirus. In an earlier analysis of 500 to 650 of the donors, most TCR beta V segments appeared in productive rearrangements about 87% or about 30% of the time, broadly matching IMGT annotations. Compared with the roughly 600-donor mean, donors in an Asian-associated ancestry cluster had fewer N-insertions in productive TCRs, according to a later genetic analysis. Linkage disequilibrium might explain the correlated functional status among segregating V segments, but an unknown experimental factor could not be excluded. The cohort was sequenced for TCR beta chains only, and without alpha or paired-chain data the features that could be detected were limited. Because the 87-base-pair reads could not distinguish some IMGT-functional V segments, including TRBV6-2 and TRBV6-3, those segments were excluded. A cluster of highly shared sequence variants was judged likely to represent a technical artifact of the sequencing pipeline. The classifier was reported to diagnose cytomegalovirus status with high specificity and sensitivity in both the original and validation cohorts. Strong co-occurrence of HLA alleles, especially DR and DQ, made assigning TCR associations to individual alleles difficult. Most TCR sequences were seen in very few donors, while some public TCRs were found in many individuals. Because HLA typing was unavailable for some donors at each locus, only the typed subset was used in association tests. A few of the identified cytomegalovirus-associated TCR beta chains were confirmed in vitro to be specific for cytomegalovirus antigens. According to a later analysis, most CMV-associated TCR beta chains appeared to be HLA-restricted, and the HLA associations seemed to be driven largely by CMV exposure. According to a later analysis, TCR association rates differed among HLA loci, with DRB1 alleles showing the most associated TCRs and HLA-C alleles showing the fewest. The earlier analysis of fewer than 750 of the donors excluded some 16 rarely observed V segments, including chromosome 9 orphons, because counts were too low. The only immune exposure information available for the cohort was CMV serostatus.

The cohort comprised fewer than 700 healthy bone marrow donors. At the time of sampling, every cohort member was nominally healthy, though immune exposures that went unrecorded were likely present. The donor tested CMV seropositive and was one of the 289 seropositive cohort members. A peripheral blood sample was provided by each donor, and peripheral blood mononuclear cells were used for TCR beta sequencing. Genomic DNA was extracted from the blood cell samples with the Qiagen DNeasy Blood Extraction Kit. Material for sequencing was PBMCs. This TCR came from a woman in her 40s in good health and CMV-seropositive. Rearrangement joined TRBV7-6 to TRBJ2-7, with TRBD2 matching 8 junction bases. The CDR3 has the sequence CASSSGGGASHQRDLYEQYF. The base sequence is TGTGCCAGCAGCTCCGGGGGGGGCGCATCCCATCAGCGGGACCTATACGAGCAGTACTTC.